This T cell receptor beta chain came from a study of response to subunit inactivated influenza vaccine. TCRdb passed the RT-PCR reads through MiXCR, listing each CDR3 protein once. The profile shows fewer than 650,000 distinct CDR3 sequences, over 10% of them singletons. This clonotype has more than one count but fewer than ten. Its antigen is unidentified. Regarding the study as a whole: New T cells are recruited in small numbers by each seasonal influenza vaccination, according to the authors' suggestion.

This CDR3 is 17 amino acids long. Germline V lookup: CDR1 MNHEY, CDR2 SVGAGI. V was clipped by 4 bases and J by 2 bases; unmatched bases: 10. The chain is built from TRBV6-5 and TRBJ2-5; 10 positions match TRBD1. The sample in question was PBMCs from blood, obtained roughly 47 days after vaccination. The receptor's source is a man aged 45-65 years who received an inactivated influenza vaccine. The CDR3 DNA reads TGTGCCAGCAGTTCCCAACCGGGACAGGGGTGGCAAGAGACCCAGTACTTC. Translated: CASSSQPGQGWQETQYF.